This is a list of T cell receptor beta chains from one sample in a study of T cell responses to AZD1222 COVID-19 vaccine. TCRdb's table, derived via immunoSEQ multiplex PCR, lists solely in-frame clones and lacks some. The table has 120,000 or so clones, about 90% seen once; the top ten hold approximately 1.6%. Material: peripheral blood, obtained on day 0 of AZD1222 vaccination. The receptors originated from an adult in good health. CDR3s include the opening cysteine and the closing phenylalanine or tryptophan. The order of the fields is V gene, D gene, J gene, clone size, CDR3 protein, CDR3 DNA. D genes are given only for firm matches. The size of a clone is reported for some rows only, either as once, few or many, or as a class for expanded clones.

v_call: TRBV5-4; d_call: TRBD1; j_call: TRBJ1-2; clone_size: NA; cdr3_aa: CASSLGPGQGQGYGYTF; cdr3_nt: TGTGCCAGCAGCTTGGGCCCGGGACAGGGTCAGGGCTATGGCTACACCTTC
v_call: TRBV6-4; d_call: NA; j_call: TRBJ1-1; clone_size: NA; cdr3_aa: CASSERLNTEAFF; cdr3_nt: TGTGCCAGCAGTGAGCGTTTGAACACTGAAGCTTTCTTT
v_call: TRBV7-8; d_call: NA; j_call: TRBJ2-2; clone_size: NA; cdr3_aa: CASSWVGAGELFF; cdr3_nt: TGTGCCAGCAGCTGGGTAGGGGCCGGGGAGCTGTTTTTT
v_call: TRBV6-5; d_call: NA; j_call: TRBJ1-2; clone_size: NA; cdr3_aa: CASSYSTTQSNGYTF; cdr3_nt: TGTGCCAGCAGTTACTCCACGACACAAAGCAATGGCTACACCTTC
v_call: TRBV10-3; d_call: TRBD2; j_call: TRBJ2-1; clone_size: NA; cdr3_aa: CAISDRGTSGGALDNEQFF; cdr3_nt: TGTGCCATCAGTGATCGAGGGACTAGCGGGGGGGCCTTGGACAATGAGCAGTTCTTC
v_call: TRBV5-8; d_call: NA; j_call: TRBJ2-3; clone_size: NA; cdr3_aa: CASSSGSVTLTDTQYF; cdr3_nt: TGTGCCAGCAGCTCTGGGTCGGTCACCTTAACAGATACGCAGTATTTT
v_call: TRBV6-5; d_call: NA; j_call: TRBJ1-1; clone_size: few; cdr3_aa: CASSYRQMGNTEAFF; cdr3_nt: TGTGCCAGCAGTTACAGACAGATGGGGAACACTGAAGCTTTCTTT
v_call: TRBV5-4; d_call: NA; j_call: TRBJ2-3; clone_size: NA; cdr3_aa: CASSLERRTSTDTQYF; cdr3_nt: TGTGCCAGCAGCTTGGAAAGGCGGACTAGCACAGATACGCAGTATTTT
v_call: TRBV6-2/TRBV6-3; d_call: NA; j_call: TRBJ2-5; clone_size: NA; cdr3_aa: CASSYSIKTQYF; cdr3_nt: TGTGCCAGCAGTTACTCGATAAAGACCCAGTACTTC
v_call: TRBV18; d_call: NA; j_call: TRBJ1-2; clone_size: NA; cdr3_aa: CASSPSLGPNYGYTF; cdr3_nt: TGTGCCAGCTCACCCAGTCTGGGGCCTAACTATGGCTACACCTTC
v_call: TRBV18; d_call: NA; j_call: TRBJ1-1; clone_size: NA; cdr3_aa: CASSPLQTKSGTEAFF; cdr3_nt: TGTGCCAGCTCACCTCTCCAAACCAAGTCGGGCACTGAAGCTTTCTTT
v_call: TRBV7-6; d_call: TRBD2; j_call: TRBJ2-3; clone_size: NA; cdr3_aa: CASSPRSGGADTQYF; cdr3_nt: TGTGCCAGCAGCCCCAGGAGCGGGGGGGCAGATACGCAGTATTTT
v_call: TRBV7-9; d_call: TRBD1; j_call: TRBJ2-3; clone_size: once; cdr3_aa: CASSSKPGQGFTDTQYF; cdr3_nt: TGTGCCAGCAGCTCGAAGCCGGGACAGGGGTTCACAGATACGCAGTATTTT
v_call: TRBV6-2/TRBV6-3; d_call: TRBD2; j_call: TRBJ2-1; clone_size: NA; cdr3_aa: CASSYGGGAGNEQFF; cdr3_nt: TGTGCCAGCAGTTACGGCGGGGGGGCGGGCAATGAGCAGTTCTTC
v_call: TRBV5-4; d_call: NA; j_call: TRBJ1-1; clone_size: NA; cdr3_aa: CASSLTENTEAFF; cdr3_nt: TGTGCCAGCAGCTTGACAGAGAACACTGAAGCTTTCTTT
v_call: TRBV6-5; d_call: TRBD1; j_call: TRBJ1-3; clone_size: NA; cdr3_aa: CASSWDRKGGNTIYF; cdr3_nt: TGTGCCAGCAGCTGGGACAGGAAAGGAGGAAACACCATATATTTT
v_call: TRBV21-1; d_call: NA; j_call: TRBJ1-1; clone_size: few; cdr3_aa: CASKGARGLNTEAFF; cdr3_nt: TGTGCCAGCAAGGGAGCCAGGGGGCTGAACACTGAAGCTTTCTTT
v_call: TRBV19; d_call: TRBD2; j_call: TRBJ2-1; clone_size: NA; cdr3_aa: CASSIGNGGTIYNEQFF; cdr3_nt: TGTGCCAGTAGTATAGGAAACGGGGGGACCATATACAATGAGCAGTTCTTC
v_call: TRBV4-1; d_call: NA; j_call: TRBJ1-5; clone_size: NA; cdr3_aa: CASSQDPLLPQHF; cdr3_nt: TGCGCCAGCAGCCAAGATCCACTTCTACCCCAGCATTTT
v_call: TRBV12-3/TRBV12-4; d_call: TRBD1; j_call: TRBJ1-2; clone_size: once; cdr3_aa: CASGDRGQNGYTF; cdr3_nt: TGTGCCAGTGGAGACAGGGGACAGAATGGCTACACCTTC
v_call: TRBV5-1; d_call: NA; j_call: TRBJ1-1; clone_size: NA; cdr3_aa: CASSGMGQVNTEAFF; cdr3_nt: TGCGCCAGCAGCGGTATGGGACAAGTGAACACTGAAGCTTTCTTT
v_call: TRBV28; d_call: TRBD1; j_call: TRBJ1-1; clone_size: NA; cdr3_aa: CASSRDRGFTEAFF; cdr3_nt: TGTGCCAGCAGTCGGGACAGGGGATTCACTGAAGCTTTCTTT
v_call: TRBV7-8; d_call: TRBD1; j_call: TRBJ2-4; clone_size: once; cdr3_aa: CASSLEEFGTVAKNIQYF; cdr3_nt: TGTGCCAGCAGCTTAGAGGAGTTTGGGACAGTGGCCAAAAACATTCAGTACTTC
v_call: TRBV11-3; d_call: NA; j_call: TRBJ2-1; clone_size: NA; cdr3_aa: CASSLEGLAEQFF; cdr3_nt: TGTGCCAGCAGCTTAGAGGGCTTAGCTGAGCAGTTCTTC
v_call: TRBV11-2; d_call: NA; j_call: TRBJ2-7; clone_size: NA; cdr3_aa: CASSHVRRAYEQYF; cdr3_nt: TGTGCCAGCAGCCATGTGCGCAGGGCCTACGAGCAGTACTTC
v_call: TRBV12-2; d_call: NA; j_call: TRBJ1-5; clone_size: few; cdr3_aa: CASRLYREAQPQHF; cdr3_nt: TGTGCAAGTCGCCTGTACAGGGAGGCTCAGCCCCAGCATTTT
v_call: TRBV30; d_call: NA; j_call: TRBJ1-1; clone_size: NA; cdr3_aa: CAWSGSRNTEAFF; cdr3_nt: TGTGCCTGGAGTGGGAGCCGAAACACTGAAGCTTTCTTT
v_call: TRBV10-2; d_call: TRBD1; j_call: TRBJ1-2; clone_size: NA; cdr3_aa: CASSEFTGDGYTF; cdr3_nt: TGCGCCAGCAGTGAGTTCACAGGGGATGGCTACACCTTC
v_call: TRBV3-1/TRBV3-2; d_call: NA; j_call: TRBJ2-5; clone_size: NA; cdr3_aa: CASSQAGVETQYF; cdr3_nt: TGTGCCAGCAGCCAAGCAGGGGTAGAGACCCAGTACTTC
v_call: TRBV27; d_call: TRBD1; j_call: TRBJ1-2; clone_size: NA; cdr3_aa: CASSMGQGHYGYTF; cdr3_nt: TGTGCCAGCAGCATGGGACAGGGACACTATGGCTACACCTTC